The sequence of this T cell receptor (beta chain) was determined in a study of T-cell reconstitution after alpha-beta-depleted transplantation in children. The CDR3 is 18 amino acids. J lost 0 bases, V lost 3 bases, and 10 bases had no gene match. As it was prepared, the TCRbeta library received unique molecular identifiers. Using its own MiXCR run on the PCR reads, TCRdb lists one record per CDR3 protein. Among about 980,000 distinct CDR3 sequences listed, less than 30% were seen once. Overall study findings and caveats: Reports say that about two months after transplant, the alpha-beta T cells came out of several hundred graft clones that had expanded. Surviving recipient T cells and intrathymic progenitors accounted for some patients' high TCRbeta diversity at day 60. T-cell numbers and diversity one year post-transplant derived largely from freshly generated T cells.

Note on this clonotype: What it binds is not known.

The sample consisted of PBMCs, mostly from graft donor cells, taken 360 days after TCRalphabeta/CD19-depleted stem cell transplant. The receptor was derived from a boy younger than two who had a stem cell transplant for SCID, so the T cells may come from the graft donor. The chain uses TRBV12-3 or TRBV12-4 and TRBJ2-3; 9 positions agree with TRBD2. The CDR3 DNA follows: TGTGCCAGCAGTTTCCTCGGACGGCGGGGGGGTAGCACAGATACGCAGTATTTT. Protein sequence: CASSFLGRRGGSTDTQYF.